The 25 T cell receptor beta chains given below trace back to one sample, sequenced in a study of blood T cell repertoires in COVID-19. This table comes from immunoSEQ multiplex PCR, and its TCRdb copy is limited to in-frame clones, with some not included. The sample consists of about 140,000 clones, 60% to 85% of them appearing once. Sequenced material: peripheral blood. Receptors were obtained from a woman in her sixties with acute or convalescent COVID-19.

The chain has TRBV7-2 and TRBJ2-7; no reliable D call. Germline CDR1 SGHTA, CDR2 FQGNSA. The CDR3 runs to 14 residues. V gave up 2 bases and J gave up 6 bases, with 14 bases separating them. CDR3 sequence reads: CASSLSLKMVEQYF. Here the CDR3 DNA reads TGTGCCAGCAGCTTATCCCTAAAGATGGTCGAGCAGTACTTC.

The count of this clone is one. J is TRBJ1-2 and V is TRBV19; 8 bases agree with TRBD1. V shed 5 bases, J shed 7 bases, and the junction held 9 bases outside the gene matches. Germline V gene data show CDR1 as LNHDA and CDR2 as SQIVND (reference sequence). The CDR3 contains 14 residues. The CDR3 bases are TGTGCCAGTAGTGGTAGAGGACAGGGCGGTGGCTACACCTTC. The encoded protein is CASSGRGQGGGYTF.

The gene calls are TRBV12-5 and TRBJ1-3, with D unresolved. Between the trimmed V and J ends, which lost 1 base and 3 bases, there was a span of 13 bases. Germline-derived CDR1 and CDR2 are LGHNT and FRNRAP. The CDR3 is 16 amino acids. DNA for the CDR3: TGTGCTAGTGGTTTGGCCGCGTCCCGTTTTGGAAACACCATATATTTT. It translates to CASGLAASRFGNTIYF.

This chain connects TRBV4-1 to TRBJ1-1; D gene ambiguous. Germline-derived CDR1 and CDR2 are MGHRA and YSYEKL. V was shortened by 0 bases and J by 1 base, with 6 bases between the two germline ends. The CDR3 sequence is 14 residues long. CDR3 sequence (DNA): TGCGCCAGCAGCCAAGAACCGCGGAACACTGAAGCTTTCTTT. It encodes CASSQEPRNTEAFF.

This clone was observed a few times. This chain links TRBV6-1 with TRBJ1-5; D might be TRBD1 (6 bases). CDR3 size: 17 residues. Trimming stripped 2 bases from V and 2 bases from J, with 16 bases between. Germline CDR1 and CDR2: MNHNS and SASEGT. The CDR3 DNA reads TGTGCCAGCAGTGAATTTATAGGACAGCAGGGCAATCAGCCCCAGCATTTT. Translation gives CASSEFIGQQGNQPQHF.

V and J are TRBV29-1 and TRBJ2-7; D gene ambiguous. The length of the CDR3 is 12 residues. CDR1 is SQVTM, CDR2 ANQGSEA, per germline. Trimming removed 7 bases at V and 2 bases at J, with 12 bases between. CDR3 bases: TGCAGCGCGTCCTGGAGTACCTACGAGCAGTACTTC. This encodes CSASWSTYEQYF.

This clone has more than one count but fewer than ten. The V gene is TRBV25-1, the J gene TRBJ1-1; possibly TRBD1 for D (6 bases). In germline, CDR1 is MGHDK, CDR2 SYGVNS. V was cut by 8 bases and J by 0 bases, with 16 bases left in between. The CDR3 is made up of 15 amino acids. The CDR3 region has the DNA TGTGCCAGCTGTCCTCCAGGGGTAATGAACACTGAAGCTTTCTTT. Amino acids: CASCPPGVMNTEAFF.

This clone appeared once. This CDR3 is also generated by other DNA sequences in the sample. The CDR3 here is CSARDSYEQYF. Written as DNA, the CDR3 is TGCAGTGCTAGAGACAGCTACGAGCAGTACTTC. The chain combines TRBV20-1 with TRBJ2-7; unclear D gene. The CDR3 is 11 amino acids. In germline, CDR1 is DFQATT, CDR2 SNEGSKA (reference sequence). The V end lost 0 bases, the J end lost 3 bases, and 3 bases lay between the germline ends.

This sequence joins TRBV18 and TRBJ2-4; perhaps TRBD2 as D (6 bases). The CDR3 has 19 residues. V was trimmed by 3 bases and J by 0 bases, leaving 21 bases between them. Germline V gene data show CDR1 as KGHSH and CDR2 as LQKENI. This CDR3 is CASSPLRTTALLAKNIQYF. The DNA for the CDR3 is TGTGCCAGCTCACCGCTTAGGACTACAGCCCTCCTAGCCAAAAACATTCAGTACTTC.

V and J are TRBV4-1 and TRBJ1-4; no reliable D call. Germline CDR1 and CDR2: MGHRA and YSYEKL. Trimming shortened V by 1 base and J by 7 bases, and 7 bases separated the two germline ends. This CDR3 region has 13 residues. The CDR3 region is CASSQVTGEKLFF. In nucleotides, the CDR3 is TGCGCCAGCAGCCAAGTTACTGGTGAAAAACTGTTTTTT.

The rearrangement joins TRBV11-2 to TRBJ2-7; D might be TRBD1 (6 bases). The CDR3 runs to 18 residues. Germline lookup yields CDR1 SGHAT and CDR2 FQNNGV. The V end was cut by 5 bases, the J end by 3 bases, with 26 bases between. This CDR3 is CASSPLRRGQGIDYEQYF. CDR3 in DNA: TGTGCCAGCAGCCCCCTAAGGCGCGGGCAGGGGATAGACTACGAGCAGTACTTC. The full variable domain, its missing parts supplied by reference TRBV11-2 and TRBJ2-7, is EAGVAQSPRYKIIEKRQSVAFWCNPISGHATLYWYQQILGQGPKLLIQFQNNGVVDDSQLPKDRFSAERLKGVDSTLKIQPAKLEDSAVYLCASSPLRRGQGIDYEQYFGPGTRLTVT.

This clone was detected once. The CDR3 reads CASSSKGLFDEQFF. As DNA, the CDR3 is TGTGCCAGCAGCTCCAAGGGGCTTTTTGATGAGCAGTTCTTC. The V call is TRBV7-9, the J call TRBJ2-1; D may be TRBD1 (5 bases). V was shortened by 4 bases and J by 8 bases, with 15 bases between the two germline ends. CDR3 size: 14 residues. The germline V gene encodes CDR1 SEHNR and CDR2 FQNEAQ (reference sequence).

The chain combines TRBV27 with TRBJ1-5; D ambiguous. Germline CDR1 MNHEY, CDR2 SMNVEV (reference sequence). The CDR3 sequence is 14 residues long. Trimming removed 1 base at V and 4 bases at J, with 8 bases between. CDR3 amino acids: CASSLFRGNQPQHF. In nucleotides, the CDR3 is TGTGCCAGCAGTTTATTTCGGGGTAATCAGCCCCAGCATTTT.

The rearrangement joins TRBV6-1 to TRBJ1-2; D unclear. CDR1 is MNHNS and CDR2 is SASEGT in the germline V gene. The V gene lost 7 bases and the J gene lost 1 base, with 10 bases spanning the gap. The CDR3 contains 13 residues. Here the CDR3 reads CASIKTLNYGYTF. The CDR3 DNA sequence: TGTGCCAGCATTAAGACACTTAACTATGGCTACACCTTC.

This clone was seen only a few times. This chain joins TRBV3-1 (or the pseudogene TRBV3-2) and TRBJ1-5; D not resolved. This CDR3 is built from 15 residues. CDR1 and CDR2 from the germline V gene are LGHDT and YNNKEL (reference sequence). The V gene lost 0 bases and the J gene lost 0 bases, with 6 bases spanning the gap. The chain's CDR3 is CASSQDPFSNQPQHF. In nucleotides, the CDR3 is TGTGCCAGCAGCCAAGATCCTTTTAGCAATCAGCCCCAGCATTTT.

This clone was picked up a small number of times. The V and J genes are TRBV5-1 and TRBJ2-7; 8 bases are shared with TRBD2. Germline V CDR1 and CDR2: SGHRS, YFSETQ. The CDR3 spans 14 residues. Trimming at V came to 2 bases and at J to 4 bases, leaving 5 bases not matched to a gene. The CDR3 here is CASSFSGIGYEQYF. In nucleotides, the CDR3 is TGCGCCAGCAGCTTTAGCGGGATAGGGTACGAGCAGTACTTC.

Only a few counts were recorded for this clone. The CDR3 region is CASRGLSSYEQYF. The CDR3 DNA follows: TGTGCCAGCCGGGGACTTTCGAGCTACGAGCAGTACTTC. The chain links TRBV14 to TRBJ2-7; the D gene is possibly TRBD2 (6 bases). In germline, CDR1 is SGHDN, CDR2 FVKESK. There are 13 residues in the CDR3. V dropped 8 bases and J dropped 3 bases, with 14 bases sitting between them.

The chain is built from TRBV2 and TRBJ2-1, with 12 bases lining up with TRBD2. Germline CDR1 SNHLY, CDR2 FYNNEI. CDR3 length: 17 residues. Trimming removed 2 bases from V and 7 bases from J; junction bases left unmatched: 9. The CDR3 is CASSESTSGRVLNEQFF. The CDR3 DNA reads TGTGCCAGCAGTGAATCGACTAGCGGGAGAGTTTTGAATGAGCAGTTCTTC.

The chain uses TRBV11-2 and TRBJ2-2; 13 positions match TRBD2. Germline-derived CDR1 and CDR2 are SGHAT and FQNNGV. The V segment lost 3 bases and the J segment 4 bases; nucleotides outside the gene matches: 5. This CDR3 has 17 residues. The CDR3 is CASSLGLAGSGTGELFF. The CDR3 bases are TGTGCCAGCAGCTTGGGACTAGCGGGGTCGGGCACCGGGGAGCTGTTTTTT.

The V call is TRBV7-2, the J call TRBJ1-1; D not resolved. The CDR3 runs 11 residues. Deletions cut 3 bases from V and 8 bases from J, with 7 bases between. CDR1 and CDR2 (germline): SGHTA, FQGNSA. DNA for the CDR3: TGTGCCAGCAGCTTGTTCAAAGAAGCTTTCTTT. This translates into CASSLFKEAFF.

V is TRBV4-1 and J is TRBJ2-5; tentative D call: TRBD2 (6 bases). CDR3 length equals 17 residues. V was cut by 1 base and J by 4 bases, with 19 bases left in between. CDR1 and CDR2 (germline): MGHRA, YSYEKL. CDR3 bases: TGCGCCAGCAGCCAAGCAGCTGCGGGGCTATCCTTAGAGACCCAGTACTTC. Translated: CASSQAAAGLSLETQYF.

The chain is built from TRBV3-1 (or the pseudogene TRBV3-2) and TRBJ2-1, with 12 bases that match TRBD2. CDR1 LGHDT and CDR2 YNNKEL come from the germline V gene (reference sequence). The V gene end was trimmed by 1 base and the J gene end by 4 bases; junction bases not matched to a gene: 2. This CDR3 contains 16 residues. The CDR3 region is CASSQGGLAGYNEQFF. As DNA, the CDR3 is TGTGCCAGCAGCCAAGGGGGACTAGCGGGTTACAATGAGCAGTTCTTC.

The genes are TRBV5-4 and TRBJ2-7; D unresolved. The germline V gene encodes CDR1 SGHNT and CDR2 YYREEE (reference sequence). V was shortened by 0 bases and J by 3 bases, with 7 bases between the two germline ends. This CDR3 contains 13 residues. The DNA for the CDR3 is TGTGCCAGCAGCTTGGGACAATTCTACGAGCAGTACTTC. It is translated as CASSLGQFYEQYF. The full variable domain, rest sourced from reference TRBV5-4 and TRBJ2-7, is ETGVTQSPTHLIKTRGQQVTLRCSSQSGHNTVSWYQQALGQGPQFIFQYYREEENGRGNFPPRFSGLQFPNYSSELNVNALELDDSALYLCASSLGQFYEQYFGPGTRLTVT.

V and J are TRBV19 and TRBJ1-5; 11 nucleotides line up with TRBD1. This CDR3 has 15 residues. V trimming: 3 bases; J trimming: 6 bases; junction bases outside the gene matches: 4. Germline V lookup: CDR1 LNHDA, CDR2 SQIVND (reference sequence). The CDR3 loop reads CASSMDRGQGQPQHF. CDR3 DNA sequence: TGTGCCAGTAGTATGGACAGGGGGCAGGGTCAGCCCCAGCATTTT. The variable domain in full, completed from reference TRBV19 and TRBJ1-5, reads DGGITQSPKYLFRKEGQNVTLSCEQNLNHDAMYWYRQDPGQGLRLIYYSQIVNDFQKGDIAEGYSVSREKKESFPLTVTSAQKNPTAFYLCASSMDRGQGQPQHFGDGTRLSIL.

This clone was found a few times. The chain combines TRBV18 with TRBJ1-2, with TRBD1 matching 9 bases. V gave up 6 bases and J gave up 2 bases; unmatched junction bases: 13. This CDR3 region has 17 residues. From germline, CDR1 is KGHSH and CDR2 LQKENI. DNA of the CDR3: TGTGCCAGCTCGTTTTCCGGGACAGGGAGTTCGAACTATGGCTACACCTTC. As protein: CASSFSGTGSSNYGYTF.